This TCR beta chain was sequenced during a study of T cell clonotyping in hematopoietic cell transplantation. This table comes from immunoSEQ multiplex PCR, and its TCRdb copy is limited to in-frame clones, with some not included. The sample consists of around 28,000 clones, approximately 94% of them appearing once. The time point denotes: recipient sample about 28 days before transplant, after cytoreduction. Recipients were bled about 28 days pretransplant and at posttransplant days 30, 100, 180. The ends were cut back, 4 bases at V and 0 bases at J, with 14 bases in the middle. Germline V gene data show CDR1 as SGHRS and CDR2 as YFSETQ. The CDR3 loop spans 16 amino acids.

The specimen comprised peripheral blood mononuclear cells, sampled before stem cell transplant. This clonotype originated in a man aged 50 to 60 with acute myeloid leukemia. Some clones in this sample may be carry-over from other donors' samples. V and J are TRBV5-1 and TRBJ1-3; D possibly corresponds to TRBD1 (6 bases). The CDR3, as DNA: TGCGCCAGCAGCAGGGGAGAACAGGGCTCTGGAAACACCATATATTTT. This encodes CASSRGEQGSGNTIYF.